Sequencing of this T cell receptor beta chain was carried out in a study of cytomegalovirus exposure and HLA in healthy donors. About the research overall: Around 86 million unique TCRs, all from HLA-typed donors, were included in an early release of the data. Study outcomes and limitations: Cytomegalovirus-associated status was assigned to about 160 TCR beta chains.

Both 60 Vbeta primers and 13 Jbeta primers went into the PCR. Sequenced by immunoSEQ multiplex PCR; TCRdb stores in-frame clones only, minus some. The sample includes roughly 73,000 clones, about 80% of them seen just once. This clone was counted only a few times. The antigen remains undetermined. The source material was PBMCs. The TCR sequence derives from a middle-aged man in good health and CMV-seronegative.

This CDR3 is CASSYVQGNQPQHF. Written as DNA, the CDR3 is TGTGCCAGCAGTTACGTACAGGGAAATCAGCCCCAGCATTTT. The chain couples TRBV6-5 to TRBJ1-5; the D gene is possibly TRBD1 (6 bases). Germline V lookup: CDR1 MNHEY, CDR2 SVGAGI. The V end was cut by 2 bases, the J end by 4 bases, with 9 bases between. There are 14 residues in the CDR3.